This TCR beta chain comes out of a study of blood T cell repertoires in COVID-19. CDR1 is SGHRS, CDR2 YFSETQ, per germline. This CDR3 is 12 amino acids long. Trimming removed 1 base at V and 8 bases at J, with 9 bases between. Authors' processing steps: Researchers report that nucleated cell counts were estimated from reference gene primer amplification. Here immunoSEQ multiplex PCR was the method, and the copy in TCRdb shows in-frame clones only, minus some. V, J and clone size were drawn from that table, and D and trimming were deduced from the DNA. The table records about 400,000 clones, around nine tenths of them present only once.

The rearrangement links TRBV5-1 to TRBJ1-1; unclear D gene. This receptor was taken from a woman aged 60-70 years with COVID-19, enrolled during active disease. Sequencing was performed on peripheral blood. The CDR3 sequence: CASSLSEREAFF. The CDR3 DNA is TGCGCCAGCAGCTTGTCTGAGAGAGAAGCTTTCTTT.